The 30 T cell receptor beta chains presented below share a single source sample, sequenced in a study of T cells in Graves' hyperthyroidism and ophthalmopathy. Amplified TCR beta CDR3 regions came from RNA transcripts. In the first-round RT-PCR of the TCR CDR3, the HTBI primer set was used. From the multiplex PCR reads, TCRdb called clonotypes with MiXCR, one entry per CDR3 protein. The sample yields fewer than 900,000 distinct CDR3 sequences, approximately 18% seen once. The sequenced sample was blood. Every receptor here comes from a woman aged 50 to 60 with Graves' hyperthyroidism that later progressed to Graves' ophthalmopathy.

Remarks on this clonotype: This may arise from a read error, as a much more abundant clone is one base away. The chain couples TRBV27 to TRBJ1-5; no reliable D call. Between the trimmed V and J ends, which lost 1 base and 6 bases, there was a span of 7 bases. The CDR3 loop spans 13 amino acids. Germline V gene data show CDR1 as MNHEY and CDR2 as SMNVEV (reference sequence). CDR3 in amino acids: CASSLWIGQPQHF. The CDR3 nucleotides are TGTGCCAGCAGTTTATGGATTGGTCAGCCCCAGCATTTT.

This clonotype occurred many times. The chain is built from TRBV20-1 and TRBJ1-4; D not certain. V was trimmed by 0 bases and J by 6 bases, leaving 11 bases between them. The V gene's germline CDR1 is DFQATT and CDR2 SNEGSKA (reference sequence). The CDR3 extends over 14 amino acids. CDR3 sequence reads: CSARDLGRDEKLFF. DNA of the CDR3: TGCAGTGCTAGAGATCTCGGCCGCGATGAAAAACTGTTTTTT.

This clonotype was observed at least ten times. This CDR3 is CATSRDSAGGRDTQYF. The DNA of the CDR3 is TGTGCCACCAGCAGAGATTCCGCGGGGGGCCGTGATACGCAGTATTTT. The chain joins TRBV15 to TRBJ2-3; 8 bases are shared with TRBD2. CDR1 and CDR2 (germline): LNHNV, YYDKDF (reference sequence). The CDR3 is made up of 16 amino acids. Trimming removed 0 bases from V and 6 bases from J; junction bases left unmatched: 8.

This clonotype has ten or more counts. This chain joins TRBV6-2 or TRBV6-3 and TRBJ2-5, with 10 bases fitting TRBD2. CDR1 is MNHEY, CDR2 SVGEGT, per germline. The CDR3 has 15 amino acids. V lost 2 bases and J lost 4; bases outside the gene matches: 4. The CDR3 loop reads CASSYPAGGRETQYF. CDR3 in DNA: TGTGCCAGCAGTTACCCAGCGGGGGGGCGAGAGACCCAGTACTTC.

This clonotype was picked up a small number of times. This rearrangement joins TRBV11-2 to TRBJ1-1; unclear D gene. Trimming left V 5 bases short and J 7 bases short, with 17 bases between. From germline, CDR1 is SGHAT and CDR2 FQNNGV. The CDR3 loop spans 14 amino acids. The DNA of the CDR3 is TGTGCCAGCAGCCAAGACCCGGCGACCCTTGAAGCTTTCTTT. It specifies CASSQDPATLEAFF.

The chain carries TRBV19 and TRBJ1-5; weak D call: TRBD1 (6 bases). Trimming stripped 6 bases from V and 3 bases from J, with 15 bases between. The CDR3 has 15 residues. Germline V gene sequence: CDR1 LNHDA, CDR2 SQIVND (reference sequence). CDR3 sequence: CASRITGIVNQPQHF. CDR3 DNA: TGTGCCAGTAGGATAACAGGGATAGTCAATCAGCCCCAGCATTTT.

This clonotype was seen many times. The rearrangement joins TRBV2 to TRBJ1-1; a weak D match, TRBD1 (5 bases). V was cut by 6 bases and J by 11 bases, with 22 bases left in between. The CDR3 runs to 14 residues. CDR1 is SNHLY, CDR2 FYNNEI, per germline. The CDR3 spells CASRYRDGRIGAFF. In DNA form, the CDR3 reads TGTGCCAGCAGATATAGGGACGGAAGAATTGGTGCTTTCTTT.

Ten or more counts support this clonotype. The CDR3 coding sequence is TGCGCCAGCAGCCCCTTACAGGGGCGATCATATGGCTACACCTTC. It encodes CASSPLQGRSYGYTF. V usage is TRBV5-1 and J usage is TRBJ1-2; the match to TRBD1 covers 7 bases. V lost 4 bases and J lost 5; bases outside the gene matches: 11. Germline assignment: CDR1 SGHRS and CDR2 YFSETQ. The CDR3 length is 15 residues.

Turning to this clonotype: One end of the junction is discordant with germline, which a read error may explain. The rearrangement links TRBV5-1 to TRBJ2-7; no clear D. Germline CDR1 is SGHRS and CDR2 is YFSETQ. The CDR3 runs 15 residues. The CDR3: CASSPPSPSSYEQYF. CDR3 bases: TGTGCCAGCAGCCCACCCTCCCCATCATCCTACGAGCAGTACTTC.

The chain links TRBV28 to TRBJ1-3; possibly TRBD1 for D (5 bases). This CDR3 comprises 14 residues. The V and J ends lost 8 bases and 2 bases respectively, with 13 bases between them. Germline CDR1 and CDR2: MDHEN and SYDVKM. This CDR3 reads CASGPPGAGNTIYF. The CDR3 DNA is TGTGCCAGCGGTCCGCCGGGGGCTGGAAACACCATATATTTT.

This clonotype was observed at least ten times. V is TRBV7-6 and J is TRBJ2-1; D may correspond to TRBD1 or TRBD2 (5 bases each). Germline V gives CDR1 SGHVS, CDR2 FNYEAQ. The CDR3 spans 14 residues. With 2 bases removed from V and 10 bases from J, the gap between germline ends came to 15 bases. The CDR3 sequence: CASSLFRGDGEQFF. Here the CDR3 DNA reads TGTGCCAGCAGCTTATTCAGAGGGGACGGGGAGCAGTTCTTC.

This clonotype was observed many times. This chain links TRBV6-2 or TRBV6-3 with TRBJ1-1; D remains ambiguous. The V end lost 0 bases, the J end lost 5 bases, and 16 bases lay between the germline ends. CDR1 is MNHEY and CDR2 is SVGEGT in the germline V gene. The CDR3 spans 16 residues. CDR3 sequence reads: CASSYSGVAAKTEAFF. The CDR3 region has the DNA TGTGCCAGCAGTTACTCCGGGGTCGCGGCGAAAACTGAAGCTTTCTTT.

This clonotype has a count of ten or more. CDR3 loop: CASSKTGGADIQYF. For the CDR3, the DNA is TGTGCCAGCAGTAAGACAGGGGGCGCGGACATTCAGTACTTC. This chain connects TRBV12-3 or TRBV12-4 to TRBJ2-4, with 10 bases that match TRBD1. This CDR3 has 14 residues. V shed 5 bases and J 8 bases; nucleotides not matched to a gene: 6.

The V gene is TRBV20-1, the J gene TRBJ1-2; D unclear. The CDR3 is made up of 15 amino acids. CDR1 and CDR2 (germline): DFQATT, SNEGSKA (reference sequence). Trimming shortened V by 1 base and J by 6 bases, and 18 bases separated the two germline ends. CDR3 bases: TGCAGTGCTAGAGCTTGGAAGGAACCGGTTGATGGCTACACCTTC. Protein: CSARAWKEPVDGYTF.

The genes are TRBV27 and TRBJ2-1, with TRBD1 matching over 9 bases. Trimming removed 5 bases from V and 1 base from J; junction bases left unmatched: 9. Looked up from germline, CDR1 is MNHEY and CDR2 is SMNVEV (reference sequence). This CDR3 region has 17 residues. The CDR3, as DNA: TGTGCCAGCAGTCCCGGACAGGGGAGGGTTTCCTACAATGAGCAGTTCTTC. It yields the protein CASSPGQGRVSYNEQFF.

This clonotype occurred once. A much larger clone differs by one base, so this may be a read error. The rearrangement links TRBV5-8 to TRBJ2-1; D is uncertain. Germline V gene lookup returns CDR1 SGHTS and CDR2 YDEGEE. This CDR3 comprises 14 residues. Here the CDR3 DNA reads TGTGCCGGCAGCTTGGTCGGGTACACGGATGAGCAGTTCTTC. Translating it yields CAGSLVGYTDEQFF. The full variable domain, with the rest looked up from reference TRBV5-8 and TRBJ2-1, is EAGVTQSPTHLIKTRGQQATLRCSPISGHTSVYWYQQALGLGLQFLLWYDEGEERNRGNFPPRFSGRQFPNYSSELNVNALELEDSALYLCAGSLVGYTDEQFFGPGTRLTVL.

This clonotype showed up just a few times. This rearrangement joins TRBV6-6 to TRBJ1-1; TRBD1 is a possible D gene (6 bases). CDR3 length: 14 residues. The germline CDR1 and CDR2 sequences are MNHNY and SVGAGI (reference sequence). V was shortened by 2 bases and J by 5 bases, with 12 bases between the two germline ends. CDR3 nucleotides: TGTGCCAGCAGTTACGGACAGCGGAGAACTGAAGCTTTCTTT. Translation gives CASSYGQRRTEAFF.

This clonotype was seen ten or more times. The chain employs TRBV3-1 and TRBJ1-1; D might be TRBD1 (6 bases). Germline V gene sequence: CDR1 LGHDT, CDR2 YNNKEL (reference sequence). Trimming stripped 11 bases from V and 4 bases from J, with 17 bases between. The CDR3 is 13 amino acids. CDR3 sequence (DNA): TGTGCCGCAGGGATGCAGGGGTTCACTGAAGCTTTCTTT. This translates into CAAGMQGFTEAFF. Filled out from reference TRBV3-1 and TRBJ1-1, the complete variable domain reads DTAVSQTPKYLVTQMGNDKSIKCEQNLGHDTMYWYKQDSKKFLKIMFSYNNKELIINETVPNRFSPKSPDKAHLNLHINSLELGDSAVYFCAAGMQGFTEAFFGQGTRLTVV.

The chain couples TRBV6-1 to TRBJ2-7, with D possibly being TRBD2 (5 bases). The V end lost 5 bases, the J end lost 1 base, and 18 bases lay between the germline ends. Germline V gives CDR1 MNHNS, CDR2 SASEGT. The CDR3 is 16 amino acids. The CDR3 sequence is CASSSDGEKDSYEQYF. CDR3 DNA sequence: TGTGCCAGCAGTAGTGACGGGGAAAAAGATTCCTACGAGCAGTACTTC.

As concerns this clonotype: The junction departs from the called germline gene at one end, perhaps through a read error. V usage is TRBV20-1 and J usage is TRBJ2-5; possibly TRBD1 for D (5 bases). In germline, CDR1 is DFQATT, CDR2 SNEGSKA (reference sequence). This CDR3 region has 15 residues. In nucleotides, the CDR3 is TGCGGTGCCCCCTTTAAGGGGCCCCGGGTAGAGACCCAGTACTTC. Its protein is CGAPFKGPRVETQYF.

In its sample, this clonotype was seen many times. This chain links TRBV15 with TRBJ1-1; D possibly corresponds to TRBD1 (5 bases). CDR3 size: 18 residues. Germline-derived CDR1 and CDR2 are LNHNV and YYDKDF (reference sequence). V lost 0 bases, J lost 6 bases, and 23 bases lay in between. CDR3 nucleotides: TGTGCCACCAGCAGAGATCCGTTCGTTAGAAGGGGCTCCCCTGAAGCTTTCTTT. Translating it yields CATSRDPFVRRGSPEAFF.

This chain uses TRBV10-3 with TRBJ1-5; possibly TRBD1 for D (5 bases). The CDR3 totals 14 residues. V was shortened by 8 bases and J by 5 bases, with 16 bases between the two germline ends. Per the germline V gene, CDR1 is ENHRY and CDR2 is SYGVKD. CDR3: CAISPAGMHQPQHF. DNA for the CDR3: TGTGCCATCTCGCCGGCAGGGATGCATCAGCCCCAGCATTTT.

This clonotype came up a few times. This chain connects TRBV5-1 to TRBJ2-1; 10 bases are shared with TRBD2. The CDR3 loop spans 15 amino acids. Germline loops: CDR1 SGHRS, CDR2 YFSETQ. With 2 bases clipped from V and 8 bases from J, the junction kept 7 bases outside the gene matches. The CDR3 is CASSFLAGGRDEQFF. CDR3 in DNA: TGCGCCAGCAGCTTCTTAGCGGGGGGACGGGATGAGCAGTTCTTC.

This clonotype was counted many times. This chain joins TRBV7-3 and TRBJ2-1; 8 bases fit TRBD2. The CDR3 is 15 amino acids. V shed 0 bases, J shed 5 bases, and the junction held 3 bases outside the gene matches. CDR1 SGHTA and CDR2 FQGTGA come from the germline V gene. In DNA form, the CDR3 reads TGTGCCAGCAGCTTAACCCGGGGGGGACACAATGAGCAGTTCTTC. This codes for CASSLTRGGHNEQFF.

This clonotype was counted ten times or more. The germline gene is not matched at one end of the junction; a read error may be the cause. The chain recombines TRBV10-1 with TRBJ1-1, with D unclear. This CDR3 is 13 amino acids long. The germline CDR1 and CDR2 sequences are WNHNN and SYGVQD (reference sequence). In DNA form, the CDR3 reads TGTGCCAGCAGCGCCGGAGTGAACACTGAAGCTTTCTTT. As protein: CASSAGVNTEAFF.

A word on this clonotype: The limits of the CDR3 on the DNA are not certain, so only TCRdb's listed CDR3 is given. This chain joins TRBV7-3 and TRBJ1-4. The CDR3 spans 13 amino acids, including both terminal residues. Germline CDR1 reads SGHTA; CDR2 reads FQGTGA. The CDR3 region is CASSPRTLKNCFF.

V and J are TRBV4-2 and TRBJ2-1; D is unclear. In germline, CDR1 is LGHNA, CDR2 YNFKEQ. CDR3 length: 15 amino acids. The V end lost 3 bases, the J end lost 0 bases, and 9 bases lay between the germline ends. This CDR3 is CASSHPYSSYNEQFF. The CDR3, as DNA: TGTGCCAGCAGCCACCCTTATAGCTCCTACAATGAGCAGTTCTTC.

Many counts were recorded for this clonotype. The chain links TRBV27 to TRBJ2-7; 8 positions agree with TRBD1. CDR1 MNHEY and CDR2 SMNVEV come from the germline V gene (reference sequence). V shed 7 bases and J 1 base; nucleotides not matched to a gene: 3. The CDR3 spans 13 residues. The CDR3 region is CASNDRGSYEQYF. The CDR3 DNA follows: TGTGCCAGCAATGACAGGGGATCCTACGAGCAGTACTTC.

This clonotype was observed many times. The chain uses TRBV7-3 and TRBJ1-2; no clear D. In germline, CDR1 is SGHTA, CDR2 FQGTGA. Trimming pared 3 bases from V and 5 bases from J, leaving 7 bases between. The CDR3 sequence is 12 residues long. CDR3 bases: TGTGCCAGCAGCTTTGACAATTATGGCTACACCTTC. Translating it yields CASSFDNYGYTF.

This clonotype appeared many times. V is TRBV20-1 and J is TRBJ1-2; a possible D gene is TRBD1 (6 bases). The CDR3 runs to 15 residues. Germline V gene data show CDR1 as DFQATT and CDR2 as SNEGSKA (reference sequence). V was trimmed by 0 bases and J by 7 bases, leaving 18 bases between them. CDR3 region: CSARDGQKALGGYTF. In nucleotides, the CDR3 is TGCAGTGCTAGAGATGGACAGAAGGCGTTGGGTGGCTACACCTTC.